This passage covers 26 T cell receptor beta chains from one sample sequenced in a study of blood T cell repertoires in COVID-19. Assay: immunoSEQ multiplex PCR; the TCRdb copy retains only in-frame clones and omits some. The table lists approximately 260,000 clones, about 86% of them singletons. The sample comprised PBMCs or T cells enriched from blood (not recorded which). All receptors derive from a middle-aged woman with acute COVID-19.

The chain combines TRBV25-1 with TRBJ2-1; D possibly corresponds to TRBD2 (6 bases). The germline V gene encodes CDR1 MGHDK and CDR2 SYGVNS. The CDR3 spans 13 residues. Trimming removed 6 bases at V and 8 bases at J, with 14 bases between. DNA of the CDR3: TGTGCCAGCAGCACCTTCTCGGGAGATGAGCAGTTCTTC. Its translation is CASSTFSGDEQFF.

The chain couples TRBV5-1 to TRBJ1-1, with TRBD1 matching 8 bases. J was trimmed by 5 bases and V by 4 bases; bases with no gene match: 7. The germline CDR1 and CDR2 sequences are SGHRS and YFSETQ. The CDR3 loop spans 14 amino acids. CDR3 in DNA: TGCGCCAGCAGCCGCGACAGGGGAATTACTGAAGCTTTCTTT. Protein: CASSRDRGITEAFF.

The rearrangement uses TRBV28 and TRBJ2-1; D is uncertain. Germline V gene data show CDR1 as MDHEN and CDR2 as SYDVKM. CDR3 length: 13 amino acids. Trimming left V 3 bases short and J 5 bases short, with 8 bases between. The CDR3 sequence is CASSLIQNNEQFF. As DNA, the CDR3 is TGTGCCAGCAGTTTGATACAAAACAATGAGCAGTTCTTC.

The V and J genes are TRBV19 and TRBJ1-4; D possibly corresponds to TRBD1 (6 bases). This CDR3 is 14 amino acids long. Germline-derived CDR1 and CDR2 are LNHDA and SQIVND (reference sequence). V gave up 11 bases and J gave up 0 bases, with 13 bases separating them. The CDR3 DNA follows: TGTGCCTGCACCAGGGGTTCAACTAATGAAAAACTGTTTTTT. This sequence encodes CACTRGSTNEKLFF.

V gene TRBV19 combines with J gene TRBJ2-2; 7 bases align to TRBD2. The CDR3 runs 16 residues. Germline lookup yields CDR1 LNHDA and CDR2 SQIVND (reference sequence). Trimming removed 4 bases from V and 2 bases from J; junction bases left unmatched: 7. The CDR3 reads CASSRFRGSNTGELFF. In DNA form, the CDR3 reads TGTGCCAGTAGTAGGTTTCGCGGGAGTAACACCGGGGAGCTGTTTTTT.

This clone was picked up one time. V usage is TRBV4-1 and J usage is TRBJ2-1; 15 nucleotides match TRBD2. The junction had 5 bases not matched to a gene; V was cut back by 5 bases and J by 9 bases. Germline lookup yields CDR1 MGHRA and CDR2 YSYEKL. This CDR3 spans 15 amino acids. This CDR3 reads CASSSRTSGRGEQFF. The CDR3 DNA sequence: TGCGCCAGCAGCTCGAGGACTAGCGGGAGGGGTGAGCAGTTCTTC.

In this sample, this clone turned up a few times. The V gene is TRBV9, the J gene TRBJ2-7; weak D call: TRBD1 (6 bases). With 0 bases removed from V and 0 bases from J, the gap between germline ends came to 13 bases. CDR1 and CDR2 from the germline V gene are SGDLS and YYNGEE. This CDR3 is 16 amino acids long. CDR3 region: CASSVDLGASSYEQYF. In nucleotides, the CDR3 is TGTGCCAGCAGCGTAGATCTGGGGGCGAGCTCCTACGAGCAGTACTTC.

This rearrangement joins TRBV5-4 to TRBJ1-1; 10 positions agree with TRBD1. With 3 bases clipped from V and 0 bases from J, the junction kept 8 bases outside the gene matches. Germline values: CDR1 SGHNT, CDR2 YYREEE (reference sequence). This CDR3 region has 17 residues. CDR3 amino acids: CASSSATGGEVNTEAFF. The CDR3 DNA sequence: TGTGCCAGCAGCTCAGCGACAGGGGGCGAGGTGAACACTGAAGCTTTCTTT.

To note about this clone: Other DNA sequences in the sample encode the same CDR3. The chain uses TRBV9 and TRBJ2-1; TRBD2 matches at 7 bases. Unmatched junction bases numbered 4, after V lost 0 bases and J lost 7 bases. Germline CDR1 reads SGDLS; CDR2 reads YYNGEE. There are 14 residues in the CDR3. The CDR3 protein is CASSVAGGGNEQFF. In nucleotides, the CDR3 is TGTGCCAGCAGCGTAGCGGGAGGAGGTAATGAGCAGTTCTTC.

The J gene is TRBJ1-2, the V gene TRBV12-3 or TRBV12-4; TRBD1 matches 7 bases. With V trimmed by 6 bases and J by 2 bases, 3 bases remained unmatched. This CDR3 has 13 residues. This CDR3 reads CASSRQGNYGYTF. Written as DNA, the CDR3 is TGTGCCAGCAGCCGACAGGGAAACTATGGCTACACCTTC.

This clone was seen more than once but under ten times. V usage is TRBV11-2 and J usage is TRBJ2-5, with 10 bases aligning to TRBD2. With 4 bases clipped from V and 4 bases from J, the junction kept 6 bases outside the gene matches. Germline-derived CDR1 and CDR2 are SGHAT and FQNNGV. The CDR3 is made up of 15 amino acids. CDR3 bases: TGTGCCAGCAGCTCCCAAGCGGGAGGGCGAGAGACCCAGTACTTC. Protein: CASSSQAGGRETQYF. The entire variable domain, with the rest obtained from reference TRBV11-2 and TRBJ2-5, is as follows: EAGVAQSPRYKIIEKRQSVAFWCNPISGHATLYWYQQILGQGPKLLIQFQNNGVVDDSQLPKDRFSAERLKGVDSTLKIQPAKLEDSAVYLCASSSQAGGRETQYFGPGTRLLVL.

V usage is TRBV2 and J usage is TRBJ1-2; a weak D match, TRBD1 (5 bases). Germline assignment: CDR1 SNHLY and CDR2 FYNNEI. The CDR3 has 16 amino acids. Trimming stripped 1 base from V and 6 bases from J, with 18 bases between. The CDR3, as DNA: TGTGCCAGCAGTGAAGTAGGTCCCAGGGATAGGGATGGCTACACCTTC. Protein: CASSEVGPRDRDGYTF.

The chain links TRBV5-1 to TRBJ2-3, with 8 bases identical to TRBD2. With V trimmed by 0 bases and J by 1 base, 4 bases remained unmatched. From germline, CDR1 is SGHRS and CDR2 YFSETQ. This CDR3 has 16 amino acids. The DNA of the CDR3 is TGCGCCAGCAGCTTGGTTTCGGGAGGGGGCACAGATACGCAGTATTTT. Its protein is CASSLVSGGGTDTQYF.

This clone has just one count. V gene TRBV7-9 combines with J gene TRBJ1-1, with a weak D call TRBD1 (5 bases). Germline V gives CDR1 SEHNR, CDR2 FQNEAQ (reference sequence). The V end lost 5 bases, the J end lost 0 bases, and 13 bases lay between the germline ends. The CDR3 totals 15 residues. Written as DNA, the CDR3 is TGTGCCAGCAGCCTGACGACAGCTTTGAACACTGAAGCTTTCTTT. It is translated as CASSLTTALNTEAFF.

This chain uses TRBV7-2 with TRBJ2-1; a possible D gene is TRBD2 (6 bases). Between the trimmed V and J ends, which lost 8 bases and 4 bases, there was a span of 6 bases. CDR1 SGHTA and CDR2 FQGNSA come from the germline V gene. The CDR3 spans 11 residues. CDR3 amino acids: CASGRYNEQFF. The CDR3 coding sequence is TGTGCCAGCGGGAGGTACAATGAGCAGTTCTTC.

CDR3 region: CASSQGHFYEQYF. The DNA for the CDR3 is TGTGCCAGCAGCCAGGGACACTTCTACGAGCAGTACTTC. The J gene is TRBJ2-7, the V gene TRBV5-5, with D maybe TRBD1 (6 bases). From germline, CDR1 is SGHKS and CDR2 YYEKEE (reference sequence). Trimming removed 4 bases at V and 3 bases at J, with 11 bases between. CDR3 length equals 13 residues.

The chain carries TRBV10-3 and TRBJ2-3, with TRBD2 identical over 11 bases. With 2 bases clipped from V and 5 bases from J, the junction kept 0 bases outside the gene matches. This CDR3 comprises 14 residues. CDR1 is ENHRY, CDR2 SYGVKD, per germline. The CDR3 DNA is TGTGCCATCAGTGAGGGACTAGCGGGAGATACGCAGTATTTT. This encodes CAISEGLAGDTQYF.

This rearrangement joins TRBV6-1 to TRBJ2-5; D may be TRBD1 (6 bases). There are 21 residues in the CDR3. Germline V CDR1 and CDR2: MNHNS, SASEGT. Trimming removed 2 bases at V and 4 bases at J, with 32 bases between. The CDR3 is CASSERQWSSRAGAGAETQYF. As DNA, the CDR3 is TGTGCCAGCAGTGAAAGACAGTGGAGCTCACGGGCAGGGGCCGGGGCAGAGACCCAGTACTTC.

The chain carries TRBV7-6 and TRBJ2-7; 8 bases line up with TRBD1. In germline, CDR1 is SGHVS, CDR2 FNYEAQ. This CDR3 has 12 residues. The junction had 3 bases not matched to a gene; V was cut back by 5 bases and J by 6 bases. The CDR3 here is CASSSRGLEQYF. The CDR3 DNA sequence: TGTGCCAGCAGCAGCAGGGGGCTCGAGCAGTACTTC.

V usage is TRBV19 and J usage is TRBJ1-1, with a weak D call TRBD1 (6 bases). Germline V lookup: CDR1 LNHDA, CDR2 SQIVND (reference sequence). Trimming took off 5 bases at V and 4 bases at J, with 17 bases between the two ends. The CDR3 loop spans 15 amino acids. The CDR3 DNA follows: TGTGCCAGTAGTCCTTATACAGGGCTAGGCACTGAAGCTTTCTTT. Residues: CASSPYTGLGTEAFF. Using reference TRBV19 and TRBJ1-1 for the parts outside the CDR3, the full variable domain is DGGITQSPKYLFRKEGQNVTLSCEQNLNHDAMYWYRQDPGQGLRLIYYSQIVNDFQKGDIAEGYSVSREKKESFPLTVTSAQKNPTAFYLCASSPYTGLGTEAFFGQGTRLTVV.

The chain has TRBV27 and TRBJ1-2; tentative D call: TRBD1 (6 bases). V lost 5 bases and J 7 bases, leaving 11 bases between the germline ends. Germline CDR1 MNHEY, CDR2 SMNVEV (reference sequence). The CDR3 consists of 12 residues. For the CDR3, the DNA is TGTGCCAGCAGTACCGACAGGAGTGGCTACACCTTC. Translating gives CASSTDRSGYTF.

The J gene is TRBJ1-3, the V gene TRBV6-5, with 7 positions matching TRBD1. Germline V CDR1 and CDR2: MNHEY, SVGAGI. The CDR3 contains 15 residues. With 3 bases clipped from V and 5 bases from J, the junction kept 7 bases outside the gene matches. The CDR3 spells CASSYVQGGRNTIYF. CDR3 nucleotide sequence: TGTGCCAGCAGTTATGTCCAGGGGGGACGAAACACCATATATTTT.

This clone was observed a few times. The rearrangement uses TRBV2 and TRBJ2-2, with a weak D call TRBD2 (6 bases). The CDR3 is 13 amino acids. The germline CDR1 and CDR2 sequences are SNHLY and FYNNEI. Trimming shortened V by 7 bases and J by 5 bases, and 11 bases separated the two germline ends. CDR3 DNA sequence: TGTGCCAGCACGGGGGATGGGACCGGGGAGCTGTTTTTT. It specifies CASTGDGTGELFF.

This chain uses TRBV7-8 with TRBJ1-5; D ambiguous. Germline V gene sequence: CDR1 SGHVS, CDR2 FQNEAQ. This CDR3 is 14 amino acids long. The ends were cut back, 1 base at V and 0 bases at J, with 4 bases in the middle. Written as DNA, the CDR3 is TGTGCCAGCAGCTTAGACGGTAGCAATCAGCCCCAGCATTTT. Its protein is CASSLDGSNQPQHF.

CDR3 region: CASSPDTSGNTIYF. Here the CDR3 DNA reads TGTGCCAGTAGTCCGGACACTTCTGGAAACACCATATATTTT. The chain links TRBV19 to TRBJ1-3; a possible D gene is TRBD1 (5 bases). The CDR3 is 14 amino acids. CDR1 and CDR2 (germline): LNHDA, SQIVND (reference sequence). V was shortened by 5 bases and J by 1 base, with 9 bases between the two germline ends.

V and J are TRBV7-6 and TRBJ1-6, with TRBD1 identical over 9 bases. Germline CDR1 SGHVS, CDR2 FNYEAQ. This CDR3 has 18 residues. J gave up 5 bases and V 5 bases, and 13 bases lay outside the gene matches. This CDR3 is CASSPLAGWTGDNSPLHF. The CDR3 DNA is TGTGCCAGCAGCCCGTTAGCAGGCTGGACAGGGGATAATTCACCCCTCCACTTT.